The 13 T cell receptor beta chains in this list originate from one sample, sequenced in a study of cytomegalovirus exposure and HLA in healthy donors. Both 60 Vbeta primers and 13 Jbeta primers went into the PCR. TCRdb's table, derived via immunoSEQ multiplex PCR, lists solely in-frame clones and lacks some. Of a few hundred thousand clones in the sample, roughly 89% are singletons; the top ten hold about 1%. What was sequenced was PBMCs. The receptors shown here come from a woman younger than 35 in good health and CMV-seronegative.

The chain uses TRBV6-1 and TRBJ1-5, with a possible D match to TRBD1 (5 bases). The CDR3 is 13 residues long. V gave up 7 bases and J gave up 7 bases, with 14 bases separating them. Looked up from germline, CDR1 is MNHNS and CDR2 is SASEGT. CDR3 in amino acids: CASNQGLLQPQHF. The CDR3 coding sequence is TGTGCCAGCAACCAGGGATTGTTGCAGCCCCAGCATTTT.

Notes on this clone: The same CDR3 also results from other DNA sequences found in this sample. This chain uses TRBV19 with TRBJ2-7, with 9 bases matching TRBD2. The CDR3 extends over 14 amino acids. Germline-derived CDR1 and CDR2 are LNHDA and SQIVND (reference sequence). The V segment lost 8 bases and the J segment 2 bases; nucleotides outside the gene matches: 7. CDR3 sequence reads: CASSRLAGTYEQYF. CDR3 in DNA: TGTGCCAGTTCCCGGCTAGCGGGGACCTACGAGCAGTACTTC.

In regard to this clone: Other DNA sequences in the sample encode the same CDR3. This chain uses TRBV5-1 with TRBJ2-5; weak D call: TRBD2 (5 bases). Looked up from germline, CDR1 is SGHRS and CDR2 is YFSETQ. V lost 1 base and J lost 2, with 12 bases in between. The CDR3 has 15 residues. In DNA form, the CDR3 reads TGCGCCAGCAGCTTGAGTCTAGCCGGTCAAGAGACCCAGTACTTC. It translates to CASSLSLAGQETQYF.

The genes are TRBV7-2 and TRBJ2-2; maybe TRBD2 (6 bases). The ends were cut back, 4 bases at V and 4 bases at J, with 7 bases in the middle. The germline CDR1 and CDR2 sequences are SGHTA and FQGNSA. CDR3 length: 13 amino acids. In DNA, the CDR3 is TGTGCCAGCAGCTCGGGACTCACCGGGGAGCTGTTTTTT. Translating it yields CASSSGLTGELFF. The whole variable domain, remainder taken from reference TRBV7-2 and TRBJ2-2, is GAGVSQSPSNKVTEKGKDVELRCDPISGHTALYWYRQSLGQGLEFLIYFQGNSAPDKSGLPSDRFSAERTGGSVSTLTIQRTQQEDSAVYLCASSSGLTGELFFGEGSRLTVL.

V gene TRBV7-2 combines with J gene TRBJ1-5, with TRBD1 identical over 9 bases. Germline trimming cut 6 bases from V and 6 bases from J; bases unmatched to any gene: 9. This CDR3 comprises 15 residues. CDR1 is SGHTA and CDR2 is FQGNSA in the germline V gene. The CDR3 here is CASRRTGAAGQPQHF. The CDR3 DNA follows: TGTGCCAGCAGGAGGACAGGGGCGGCAGGTCAGCCCCAGCATTTT.

The chain has TRBV29-1 and TRBJ1-1; D call uncertain. Trimming pared 4 bases from V and 2 bases from J, leaving 8 bases between. Germline assignment: CDR1 SQVTM and CDR2 ANQGSEA. The CDR3 covers 12 residues. CDR3: CSVVRGNTEAFF. The CDR3 bases are TGCAGCGTTGTGCGGGGTAACACTGAAGCTTTCTTT.

Details on this clone: The junction differs from germline at one of its ends, possibly a read error. The rearrangement uses TRBV7-9 and TRBJ1-4, with TRBD1 as a possible D gene (5 bases). CDR1 is SEHNR, CDR2 FQNEAQ, per germline (reference sequence). This CDR3 has 14 amino acids. The DNA of the CDR3 is TGTTCCAGCAGCCCGACAGAAACTAATGAAAAACTGTTTTTT. As protein: CSSSPTETNEKLFF.

The V call is TRBV6-5, the J call TRBJ1-1, with TRBD1 matching 7 bases. The trim removed 0 bases at V and 4 bases at J, leaving 2 bases unmatched. Germline V CDR1 and CDR2: MNHEY, SVGAGI. This CDR3 region has 14 residues. The chain's CDR3 is CASSYSNRGTEAFF. CDR3 sequence (DNA): TGTGCCAGCAGTTACTCGAACAGGGGCACTGAAGCTTTCTTT.

The V and J genes are TRBV28 and TRBJ2-4; a possible D gene is TRBD1 (5 bases). The CDR3 extends over 13 amino acids. CDR1 is MDHEN and CDR2 is SYDVKM in the germline V gene. The V end was cut by 5 bases, the J end by 6 bases, with 11 bases between. CDR3 region: CASSNQGINIQYF. CDR3 bases: TGTGCCAGCAGTAACCAGGGAATAAACATTCAGTACTTC.

This clone is a singleton in its sample. This sequence joins TRBV4-3 and TRBJ1-2; a weak D match, TRBD1 (5 bases). The V gene's germline CDR1 is LGHNA and CDR2 YSLEER. The CDR3 is made up of 13 amino acids. The V and J ends lost 0 bases and 9 bases respectively, with 11 bases between them. DNA of the CDR3: TGCGCCAGCAGCCAAGATTCAGGGTTCCGCTACACCTTC. Its protein is CASSQDSGFRYTF.

This clone has more than one count but fewer than ten. The rearrangement links TRBV30 to TRBJ2-7, with 9 nucleotides matching TRBD1. The CDR3 runs to 15 residues. The V segment lost 0 bases and the J segment 3 bases; nucleotides outside the gene matches: 6. Germline CDR1 GTSNPN, CDR2 SVGIG (reference sequence). As DNA, the CDR3 is TGTGCCTGGAGTGTCGACAGGGGGTGGGACTACGAGCAGTACTTC. Amino acid sequence: CAWSVDRGWDYEQYF.

The chain couples TRBV9 to TRBJ2-7, with TRBD2 as a possible D gene (6 bases). CDR3 length: 15 residues. Trimming left V 3 bases short and J 3 bases short, with 16 bases between. Per germline, CDR1 SGDLS and CDR2 YYNGEE. The CDR3 protein is CASSGSGSGFYEQYF. In DNA form, the CDR3 reads TGTGCCAGCAGCGGTAGCGGAAGCGGTTTCTACGAGCAGTACTTC.

This sequence joins TRBV27 and TRBJ2-1, with D tentatively TRBD2 (5 bases). The V end lost 6 bases, the J end lost 5 bases, and 8 bases lay between the germline ends. This CDR3 has 12 residues. The germline V gene has CDR1 MNHEY and CDR2 SMNVEV (reference sequence). In DNA, the CDR3 is TGTGCCAGCAGAACGGGGAACAATGAGCAGTTCTTC. It is translated as CASRTGNNEQFF.